The 9 T cell receptor beta chains reported below all come from one sample, sequenced in a study of technical replicates of blood from several donors. Profiled with immunoSEQ multiplex PCR; TCRdb holds only in-frame clones, not every one. Among about 100,000 clones, approximately 95% were seen once, and the ten largest hold around 0.3%. Sequenced: T cells isolated from PBMCs. The receptors stem from a human donor in good health.

The CDR3 sequence: CASSFSGRGNTGELFF. The CDR3 DNA reads as TGTGCCAGCAGCTTCAGCGGCAGGGGTAACACCGGGGAGCTGTTTTTT. The V call is TRBV7-9, the J call TRBJ2-2, with D possibly being TRBD1 (6 bases). This CDR3 contains 16 residues. Germline values: CDR1 SEHNR, CDR2 FQNEAQ (reference sequence). Trimming stripped 3 bases from V and 2 bases from J, with 13 bases between.

V gene TRBV6-1 combines with J gene TRBJ1-5; no clear D. Trimming stripped 4 bases from V and 5 bases from J, with 9 bases between. The CDR3 has 13 residues. Germline CDR1 and CDR2: MNHNS and SASEGT. The DNA for the CDR3 is TGTGCCAGCAGTGCCTCAGAAGATCAGCCCCAGCATTTT. It yields the protein CASSASEDQPQHF.

This clone has only one observation. The chain uses TRBV11-2 and TRBJ2-5; the D gene is possibly TRBD1 (6 bases). This CDR3 is 13 amino acids long. The ends were cut back, 8 bases at V and 1 base at J, with 11 bases in the middle. Germline assignment: CDR1 SGHAT and CDR2 FQNNGV. The CDR3 DNA sequence: TGTGCCAGCGGGGGCGAAACCCAAGAGACCCAGTACTTC. Its protein product is CASGGETQETQYF.

This sequence joins TRBV5-1 and TRBJ2-3; tentative D call: TRBD2 (7 bases). Trimming pared 4 bases from V and 4 bases from J, leaving 13 bases between. This CDR3 contains 14 residues. Per germline, CDR1 SGHRS and CDR2 YFSETQ. CDR3 nucleotides: TGCGCCAGCAGCCAGGGGAGGGACGCAGATACGCAGTATTTT. It encodes CASSQGRDADTQYF.

This clone was seen once. The chain combines TRBV18 with TRBJ1-1; D remains ambiguous. The CDR3 sequence is 15 residues long. The V gene's germline CDR1 is KGHSH and CDR2 LQKENI. V shed 3 bases and J shed 3 bases, with 14 bases lying between them. CDR3 DNA sequence: TGTGCCAGCTCACCCCCTCGGGGTCGAGACACTGAAGCTTTCTTT. This translates into CASSPPRGRDTEAFF.

The chain carries TRBV7-2 and TRBJ2-3; D call uncertain. V was shortened by 1 base and J by 4 bases, with 12 bases between the two germline ends. The CDR3 covers 15 residues. The V gene's germline CDR1 is SGHTA and CDR2 FQGNSA. CDR3 DNA sequence: TGTGCCAGCAGCTTAGGAGGCCTTCGCCCAGATACGCAGTATTTT. Translated, it gives CASSLGGLRPDTQYF.

Here the CDR3 DNA reads TGTGCCATCAGTCCGGGACAGGGTAATTATGGCTACACCTTC. Translation gives CAISPGQGNYGYTF. The genes are TRBV10-3 and TRBJ1-2, with 9 bases matching TRBD1. In germline, CDR1 is ENHRY, CDR2 SYGVKD. The length of the CDR3 is 14 residues. Trimming at V came to 5 bases and at J to 5 bases, leaving 6 bases not matched to a gene.

The chain combines TRBV28 with TRBJ2-7; 8 bases are shared with TRBD1. This CDR3 is 14 amino acids long. Trimming took 6 bases from V and 3 from J; bases not matched to a gene: 7. The germline gives CDR1 MDHEN, CDR2 SYDVKM. In nucleotides, the CDR3 is TGTGCCAGCAGAACGGGACAGGCCTTCTACGAGCAGTACTTC. Translation gives CASRTGQAFYEQYF.

J is TRBJ2-5 and V is TRBV9; 10 bases map to TRBD2. CDR3 length equals 16 residues. Trimming took 0 bases from V and 7 from J; bases not matched to a gene: 9. The germline V gene has CDR1 SGDLS and CDR2 YYNGEE. CDR3 residues: CASSVAPLAGAGTQYF. CDR3 nucleotides: TGTGCCAGCAGCGTAGCTCCCCTAGCGGGGGCGGGGACCCAGTACTTC. Drawing the rest from reference TRBV9 and TRBJ2-5, the complete variable domain is DSGVTQTPKHLITATGQRVTLRCSPRSGDLSVYWYQQSLDQGLQFLIQYYNGEERAKGNILERFSAQQFPDLHSELNLSSLELGDSALYFCASSVAPLAGAGTQYFGPGTRLLVL.